Listed below are T cell receptor beta chains from one sample, sequenced in a study of cytomegalovirus exposure and HLA in healthy donors. Assay: immunoSEQ multiplex PCR; the TCRdb copy retains only in-frame clones and omits some. The sample holds about 120,000 clones; approximately 89% are singletons and the top ten take about 1.7%. The sample was PBMCs. The origin of the receptors is a man aged 18 to 30 in good health and CMV-seronegative. The CDR3 runs from the conserved cysteine through the conserved F or W. Fields, in order: D gene, J gene, CDR3 length, V gene, clone size, CDR3 protein, CDR3 DNA. A D gene is named only where the DNA matches it firmly. Not all rows give a size; the values are once, few, many and, for expanded clones, a class.

TRBD1	TRBJ2-2	19	TRBV19	.	CASSIVLTGTGKRTGELFF	TGTGCCAGTAGTATAGTCCTTACCGGGACAGGGAAAAGAACCGGGGAGCTGTTTTTT
.	TRBJ2-7	15	TRBV11-2	.	CASREKNLDYYEQYF	TGTGCCAGCAGAGAAAAAAACTTGGACTACTACGAGCAGTACTTC
TRBD2	TRBJ2-3	16	TRBV7-2	.	CASSLAPSGGADTQYF	TGTGCCAGCAGCTTAGCTCCTAGCGGGGGGGCAGATACGCAGTATTTT
.	TRBJ2-1	13	TRBV7-9	.	CASSLDTYNEQFF	TGTGCCAGCAGCTTGGACACCTACAATGAGCAGTTCTTC
TRBD1	TRBJ2-3	17	TRBV28	.	CASSFGPTGVSTDTQYF	TGTGCCAGCAGTTTCGGCCCGACAGGGGTTAGCACAGATACGCAGTATTTT
.	TRBJ1-2	11	TRBV28	.	CASSRDWGYTF	TGTGCCAGCAGCAGGGACTGGGGCTACACCTTC
.	TRBJ1-1	15	TRBV6-1	large	CASSEVWTVNTEAFF	TGTGCCAGCAGTGAGGTATGGACAGTGAACACTGAAGCTTTCTTT
.	TRBJ2-6	16	TRBV19	.	CASSPSGAAGANVLTF	TGTGCCAGTAGTCCGTCAGGGGCGGCTGGGGCCAACGTCCTGACTTTC
.	TRBJ2-6	18	TRBV27	.	CASSLLPQGISGANVLTF	TGTGCCAGCAGTTTATTGCCCCAGGGTATCTCTGGGGCCAACGTCCTGACTTTC
.	TRBJ2-3	15	TRBV5-1	.	CASIGGGLSTDTQYF	TGCGCCAGCATTGGAGGGGGCTTAAGCACAGATACGCAGTATTTT
TRBD1	TRBJ2-7	14	TRBV19	.	CASSIGTGEFEQYF	TGTGCCAGTAGTATCGGGACAGGGGAATTCGAGCAGTACTTC
TRBD1	TRBJ1-5	15	TRBV7-2	.	CASSPGQGANQPQHF	TGTGCCAGCAGCCCGGGACAGGGGGCTAATCAGCCCCAGCATTTT
.	TRBJ2-2	14	TRBV4-3	.	CASSQVQASGELFF	TGCGCCAGCAGCCAAGTACAGGCATCCGGGGAGCTGTTTTTT
TRBD2	TRBJ2-7	14	TRBV5-1	.	CASSLTSGFYEQYF	TGCGCCAGCAGCTTGACTAGCGGATTCTACGAGCAGTACTTC
.	TRBJ2-5	15	TRBV6-5	.	CASSYKEGGLQTQYF	TGTGCCAGCAGTTACAAGGAGGGGGGGTTGCAGACCCAGTACTTC
TRBD1	TRBJ1-1	14	TRBV7-2	.	CASSLRQGNTEAFF	TGTGCCAGCAGCTTGAGACAGGGGAACACTGAAGCTTTCTTT
.	TRBJ2-7	15	TRBV6-5	.	CATTTLRDTSYEQYF	TGTGCCACAACAACCCTCCGGGACACCTCCTACGAGCAGTACTTC
.	TRBJ2-1	13	TRBV7-2	.	CASSFRVPNEQFF	TGTGCCAGCAGCTTTCGGGTACCCAATGAGCAGTTCTTC
.	TRBJ1-2	14	TRBV7-2	.	CASRRRASNYGYTF	TGTGCCAGCAGGCGCAGGGCGTCAAACTATGGCTACACCTTC
TRBD2	TRBJ2-5	16	TRBV7-7	once	CASSLYRLAGQETQYF	TGTGCCAGCAGCTTATATCGGCTAGCGGGGCAAGAGACCCAGTACTTC
TRBD1	TRBJ1-3	15	TRBV4-3	.	CASSVGTGGENTIYF	TGCGCCAGCAGCGTCGGGACAGGGGGAGAAAACACCATATATTTT
.	TRBJ2-2	13	TRBV28	.	CASTLLKAGELFF	TGTGCCAGCACTCTCCTAAAAGCCGGGGAGCTGTTTTTT
.	TRBJ2-1	13	TRBV19	once	CASRGASYNEQFF	TGTGCCAGTAGGGGGGCGTCCTACAATGAGCAGTTCTTC
TRBD1	TRBJ2-1	16	TRBV19	.	CASSTSGTGAYNEQFF	TGTGCCAGTAGTACCTCCGGGACAGGGGCCTACAATGAGCAGTTCTTC
TRBD2	TRBJ2-1	17	TRBV4-3	.	CASSHGTSGGLGNEQFF	TGCGCCAGCAGCCATGGGACTAGCGGGGGCCTAGGAAATGAGCAGTTCTTC
.	TRBJ1-6	16	TRBV5-4	.	CASSLADSSYNSPLHF	TGTGCCAGCAGTCTCGCGGACAGCTCCTATAATTCACCCCTCCACTTT
TRBD1	TRBJ2-1	16	TRBV6-1	.	CASSDPDRGRNNEQFF	TGTGCCAGCAGTGATCCGGACAGGGGACGTAACAATGAGCAGTTCTTC
.	TRBJ2-1	15	TRBV11-3	.	CASSSGGSSYNEQFF	TGTGCCAGCAGCTCAGGGGGGAGCTCCTACAATGAGCAGTTCTTC
TRBD1	TRBJ2-3	15	TRBV4-2	.	CASSQERTGTDTQYF	TGTGCCAGCAGCCAAGAAAGGACAGGGACAGATACGCAGTATTTT
.	TRBJ1-1	14	TRBV2	.	CASRETGYGAEAFF	TGTGCCAGCAGGGAAACAGGGTACGGGGCTGAAGCTTTCTTT
TRBD1	TRBJ1-1	14	TRBV7-2	.	CASSAGQGYTEAFF	TGTGCCAGCAGCGCGGGACAGGGTTATACTGAAGCTTTCTTT
TRBD1	TRBJ2-2	14	TRBV19	.	CAGRDRFMSGELFF	TGTGCCGGCCGGGACAGGTTCATGTCCGGGGAGCTGTTTTTT
TRBD2	TRBJ2-1	17	TRBV11-2	.	CASSSPQSLAGKNEQFF	TGTGCCAGCAGCTCCCCCCAAAGTCTAGCGGGGAAGAATGAGCAGTTCTTC
TRBD1	TRBJ1-6	14	TRBV10-1	.	CASSAGQGYSPLHF	TGCGCCAGCAGTGCCGGACAGGGGTATTCACCCCTCCACTTT
.	TRBJ2-7	13	TRBV9	few	CASSGTVPNEQYF	TGTGCCAGCAGCGGGACAGTCCCTAACGAGCAGTACTTC
TRBD2	TRBJ2-1	15	TRBV19	.	CASSPGLGSYNEQFF	TGTGCCAGTAGTCCGGGACTAGGGAGCTACAATGAGCAGTTCTTC
.	TRBJ2-7	14	TRBV9	.	CASSVSAGPYEQYF	TGTGCCAGCAGCGTATCCGCAGGGCCCTACGAGCAGTACTTC
TRBD1	TRBJ1-4	16	TRBV9	.	CASSATTGGAGEKLFF	TGTGCCAGCAGCGCCACGACAGGGGGCGCGGGGGAAAAACTGTTTTTT
.	TRBJ2-7	14	TRBV19	few	CASRGLPEVYEQYF	TGTGCCAGTAGGGGACTCCCCGAAGTTTACGAGCAGTACTTC
.	TRBJ1-1	12	TRBV9	.	CASSAMNTEAFF	TGTGCCAGCAGCGCCATGAACACTGAAGCTTTCTTT
.	TRBJ2-3	16	TRBV12-1	.	CASSAGLGGSTDTQYF	TGTGCCAGCAGCGCGGGACTTGGCGGGAGCACAGATACGCAGTATTTT
.	TRBJ1-1	14	TRBV19	.	CASSIPQLDTEAFF	TGTGCCAGTAGTATCCCACAGCTGGACACTGAAGCTTTCTTT
TRBD2	TRBJ2-7	14	TRBV11-2	.	CASSTTGGPLEQYF	TGTGCCAGCAGCACGACGGGAGGGCCTCTCGAGCAGTACTTC
.	TRBJ1-6	14	TRBV6-5	.	CASGTWIQNSPLHF	TGTGCCAGTGGGACATGGATCCAAAACTCACCCCTCCACTTT
TRBD1	TRBJ2-1	14	TRBV18	.	CASSPRTGYNEQFF	TGTGCCAGCTCACCCCGGACAGGGTACAATGAGCAGTTCTTC
TRBD2	TRBJ2-1	16	TRBV5-4	.	CASSFGLAGYYNEQFF	TGTGCCAGCAGCTTTGGTCTAGCGGGCTACTACAATGAGCAGTTCTTC
.	TRBJ1-2	12	TRBV28	once	CASRIPLVGYTF	TGTGCCAGCAGGATTCCCCTAGTAGGCTACACCTTC
TRBD2	TRBJ2-3	16	TRBV9	.	CASSAQTSGGRDTQYF	TGTGCCAGCAGCGCCCAAACTAGCGGGGGGCGCGATACGCAGTATTTT
.	TRBJ1-1	13	TRBV18	.	CASSPTTSSEAFF	TGTGCCAGCTCGCCTACCACGTCGTCAGAAGCTTTCTTT
.	TRBJ1-5	14	TRBV19	.	CASSPWGTNQPQHF	TGTGCCAGTAGTCCCTGGGGCACAAATCAGCCCCAGCATTTT
.	TRBJ1-1	14	TRBV18	.	CASSPRTGNTEAFF	TGTGCCAGCTCACCCCGTACAGGGAACACTGAAGCTTTCTTT
TRBD2	TRBJ2-5	16	TRBV5-4	.	CASSLGTSGGQETQYF	TGTGCCAGCAGCTTGGGGACTAGCGGGGGACAAGAGACCCAGTACTTC
.	TRBJ2-7	15	TRBV11-1	.	CASSFSAGRLYEQYF	TGTGCCAGCAGCTTCTCGGCGGGTAGACTCTACGAGCAGTACTTC
TRBD1	TRBJ1-1	13	TRBV6-1	.	CASSRQGRIEAFF	TGTGCCAGCAGTCGACAGGGGAGAATTGAAGCTTTCTTT